The present T cell receptor beta chain was sequenced within a study of OX40 agonist ivuxolimab in advanced cancers. Looked up from germline, CDR1 is SGHRS and CDR2 is YFSETQ. The CDR3 covers 18 residues. The V and J ends lost 4 bases and 4 bases, in that order; junction bases with no gene match: 15. The protocol was immunoSEQ multiplex PCR, while the TCRdb copy is restricted to in-frame clones and leaves out a portion. The top ten hold 2% to 2.5% of the sample, which has 65,000 to 85,000 clones, about 80% seen once. Regarding the study as a whole: Normalized T-cell clonal expansion was also low in a subset of nonresponders. There was clonal expansion of CD4+ and CD8+ blood T cells by week 6 at 0.1 to 3.0 mg/kg.

A remark on this clone: Its target is not known.

V is TRBV5-1 and J is TRBJ2-2; 8 nucleotides line up with TRBD1. The TCR was taken from an adult with an advanced solid tumor such as melanoma, head and neck, liver or kidney cancer. The sample here was CD4+ or CD8+ T cells sorted from blood, taken in a trial of the OX40 agonist ivuxolimab. CDR3 residues: CASSHLLTDRAFTGELFF. CDR3 bases: TGCGCCAGCAGCCACCTACTAACGGACAGGGCCTTCACCGGGGAGCTGTTTTTT.